The text below deals with one TCR beta chain. As yet, its antigen is unknown. Template switching added a universal primer site, and cDNA bore unique molecular identifiers. TCRdb reprocessed the 5' RACE reads with MiXCR, giving one entry per CDR3 protein. The repertoire consists of approximately 300,000 distinct CDR3 sequences, with over 8.5% occurring once and the leading ten covering around 7.1%. The sample originates from a study of identical twins. Points from the study as a whole: Researchers reported weaker excess twin sharing in beta out-of-frame sequences. The conclusions drew on cross-sectional statistical analysis instead of tracking the same donors.

The same sample was also studied in work on yellow fever vaccine responses in identical twins. This second report adds: Among the twins, the vaccine T cell response reportedly seemed partly convergent and partly personalized.

The specimen sequenced was CD8+ T cells sorted from blood. The sequence derives from a young woman in good health.

CDR3 in DNA: TGTGCCACCAGTGATTTCACCGGGGGCAATGAGCAGTTCTTC. It yields the protein CATSDFTGGNEQFF. This rearrangement joins TRBV24-1 to TRBJ2-1; weak D call: TRBD2 (6 bases). The CDR3 has 14 residues. Germline-derived CDR1 and CDR2 are KGHDR and SFDVKD. V shed 1 base and J shed 6 bases, with 9 bases lying between them.